The present TCR beta chain was sequenced within a study of blood T cells in healthy people across ages. Study-level information: Template switching picked up about one barcoded beta molecule for each two T cells. Overall study findings and caveats: Greater diversity and more naive CD4+ cells were seen in long-lived donors than in aged donors. Since the PBMCs were unsorted, naive and antigen-experienced cells could not be conclusively compared.

V was cut by 6 bases and J by 7 bases, with 19 bases left in between. The CDR3 is made up of 14 amino acids. CDR1 DFQATT and CDR2 SNEGSKA come from the germline V gene (reference sequence). This clonotype occurred many times. The antigen is unknown. Ranging in age from about 6 to 90, the donors were healthy Caucasian individuals from Russia. A second about 6 to 12 cycle PCR used barcoded and J-beta primers. Each CDR3 protein is one row after TCRdb ran MiXCR on the 5' RACE reads. The sample holds roughly 680,000 distinct CDR3 sequences; roughly half are singletons and the top ten take around an eighth. The source material was blood. The TCR originated in an elderly woman in good health. V gene TRBV20-1 combines with J gene TRBJ2-4; weak D call: TRBD1 (6 bases). CDR3 amino acids: CSARVPGQFNIQYF. The CDR3 DNA is TGCAGTGCCCGCGTTCCCGGACAGTTCAACATTCAGTACTTC.